Detailed here is one T cell receptor beta chain. Its target is not known. The data are from a study of CD4 T cell repertoires in COVID-19. Looking at the study overall: Relabeled CFSE-low cells, IL-2-expanded for roughly 9 days, met spikes from other coronaviruses. Notes on the study in general: In SARS-CoV and/or HKU1 spike cultures, between 7 and 25% of SARS-CoV-2 clonotypes reappeared. Two or all three memory subsets shared several highly expanded SARS-CoV-2-reactive clonotypes.

The CDR3 is made up of 14 amino acids. In germline, CDR1 is SGHDN, CDR2 FVKESK. Trimming cost V 4 bases and J 4 bases, with 13 bases left between them. These memory T cells were uncultured and sequenced directly after ex vivo isolation. TCRdb's copy holds only in-frame clones and misses some; the assay was immunoSEQ multiplex PCR. The sample contains around 23,000 clones, 85% to 95% of which appear only once. Sequencing used circulating follicular helper CD4+ T cells (cTfh) from blood, obtained before the COVID-19 pandemic. The receptor was isolated from a human donor who had COVID-19. The J gene is TRBJ1-2, the V gene TRBV14; a weak D match, TRBD1 (6 bases). Here the CDR3 DNA reads TGTGCCAGCAGCCCGTTTACAGGGAGCTATGGCTACACCTTC. It encodes CASSPFTGSYGYTF.